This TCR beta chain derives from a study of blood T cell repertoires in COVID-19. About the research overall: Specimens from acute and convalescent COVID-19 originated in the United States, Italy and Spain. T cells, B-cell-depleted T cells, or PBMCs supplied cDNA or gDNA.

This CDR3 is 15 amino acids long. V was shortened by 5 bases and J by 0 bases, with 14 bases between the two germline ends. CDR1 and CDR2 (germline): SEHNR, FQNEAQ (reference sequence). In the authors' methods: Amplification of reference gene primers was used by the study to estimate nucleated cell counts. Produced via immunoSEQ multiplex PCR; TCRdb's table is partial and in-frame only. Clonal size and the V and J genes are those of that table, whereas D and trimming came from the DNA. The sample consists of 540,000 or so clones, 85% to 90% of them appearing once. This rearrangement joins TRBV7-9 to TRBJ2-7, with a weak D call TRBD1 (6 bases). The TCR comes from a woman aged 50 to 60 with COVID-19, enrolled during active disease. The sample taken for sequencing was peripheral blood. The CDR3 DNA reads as TGTGCCAGCAGCGCAGGGGAACACCCCTCCTACGAGCAGTACTTC. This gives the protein CASSAGEHPSYEQYF.